What follows are 10 T cell receptor beta chains derived from one specimen sequenced in a study of tumor-infiltrating lymphocytes in primary liver carcinoma. Using a constant-region primer together with ProtoScript II reverse transcriptase, TCR beta cDNA was made from about 500 ng of total RNA. Investigators got TCR beta libraries out of three nested multiplex PCR rounds, done with slightly modified ARM-PCR. It was with TRBV1-TRBV30 forward primers and a C-beta reverse primer that the first two PCR rounds were run, at about 9 cycles each. Each CDR3 protein is one row after TCRdb ran MiXCR on the multiplex PCR reads. The sample has a few hundred thousand distinct CDR3 sequences; nearly 60% are singletons. Out of unsorted whole blood came the blood RNA, and germline DNA was extracted as well. Specimen: peripheral blood. Source of these receptors: a woman aged 25-40 years with primary liver carcinoma and hepatitis B virus infection.

The gene calls are TRBV7-9 and TRBJ2-2; tentative D call: TRBD1 (6 bases). The CDR3 has 14 amino acids. Trimming took off 2 bases at V and 7 bases at J, with 11 bases between the two ends. The V gene's germline CDR1 is SEHNR and CDR2 FQNEAQ (reference sequence). In nucleotides, the CDR3 is TGTGCCAGCAGCTTAACAGGGCCCGGCGGGGAGCTGTTTTTT. Its translation is CASSLTGPGGELFF.

This clonotype was detected many times. J is TRBJ2-5 and V is TRBV11-2, with 7 bases identical to TRBD2. V lost 2 bases and J lost 7; bases outside the gene matches: 4. Germline V gene sequence: CDR1 SGHAT, CDR2 FQNNGV. This CDR3 spans 13 amino acids. Here the CDR3 reads CASSLSPGGTQYF. For the CDR3, the DNA is TGTGCCAGCAGCTTATCCCCGGGGGGGACCCAGTACTTC.

About this clonotype: A read error is possible here, since a much larger clone lies one base away. The genes are TRBV12-3 or TRBV12-4 and TRBJ2-3, with D tentatively TRBD1 (5 bases). Trimming removed 10 bases at V and 2 bases at J, with 13 bases between. This CDR3 contains 13 residues. The CDR3 region is CANIKGDTDTQYF. The CDR3 DNA sequence: TGTGCCAACATTAAAGGGGACACAGATACGCAGTATTTT.

Note on this clonotype: Just one base apart from a much larger clone, this may be a read error. V gene TRBV12-3 or TRBV12-4 combines with J gene TRBJ2-1; TRBD2 agrees at 8 bases. The CDR3 has 16 residues. The CDR3 is CTSSAGTSQIYNEQFF. DNA of the CDR3: TGTACCAGCAGTGCGGGGACTAGTCAAATCTACAATGAGCAGTTCTTC.

This clonotype was seen at least ten times. This chain links TRBV4-1 with TRBJ2-3; 7 bases are shared with TRBD2. Trimming at V came to 4 bases and at J to 3 bases, leaving 1 base not matched to a gene. Per germline, CDR1 MGHRA and CDR2 YSYEKL. The CDR3 length is 13 residues. CDR3 protein: CASSPSGTDTQYF. DNA for the CDR3: TGCGCCAGCAGCCCTAGCGGTACAGATACGCAGTATTTT.

The DNA of the CDR3 is TGTGCCAGCAGCTTAATGAGGGGGGACACTGAAGCTTTCTTT. Its protein is CASSLMRGDTEAFF. The chain joins TRBV7-3 to TRBJ1-1; maybe TRBD1 (6 bases). The CDR3 loop spans 14 amino acids. Looked up from germline, CDR1 is SGHTA and CDR2 is FQGTGA. The germline V and J ends were trimmed by 1 base and 3 bases, with 9 bases remaining between them.

As concerns this clonotype: A read error is possible here, since a much larger clone lies one base away. V and J are TRBV5-6 and TRBJ2-3; TRBD1 agrees at 8 bases. The V gene's germline CDR1 is SGHDT and CDR2 YYEEEE. This CDR3 contains 21 residues. Germline trimming cut 3 bases from V and 7 bases from J; bases unmatched to any gene: 28. The CDR3 sequence is CASSSTYDRGPLVLSRHTQYF. CDR3 DNA: TGTGCCAGCAGCTCAACATACGACAGGGGACCCTTGGTTTTATCCCGTCATACGCAGTATTTT.

A remark on this clonotype: A much larger clone lies a single base off, so this may be a read error. The chain links TRBV6-5 to TRBJ1-5; D is undetermined. This CDR3 contains 13 residues. Germline-derived CDR1 and CDR2 are MNHEY and SVGAGI. The CDR3 sequence: CTSSYWLGQPQHF. The CDR3 region has the DNA TGTACCAGCAGTTACTGGTTAGGTCAGCCCCAGCATTTT.

Comment on this clonotype: This may be a read error, as it is one base from a much larger clone. The chain couples TRBV4-1 to TRBJ1-1; D uncertain. CDR3 size: 12 residues. Germline CDR1 reads MGHRA; CDR2 reads YSYEKL. The CDR3 region is CVSSQAGSEAFF. CDR3 in DNA: TGCGTCAGCAGCCAAGCGGGGTCTGAAGCTTTCTTT.

The V and J genes are TRBV28 and TRBJ2-1; 9 bases line up with TRBD2. Germline lookup yields CDR1 MDHEN and CDR2 SYDVKM. Unmatched junction bases numbered 13, after V lost 7 bases and J lost 6 bases. This CDR3 is 16 amino acids long. CDR3 protein: CASTKGRTSVFNEQFF. The CDR3 nucleotides are TGTGCCAGCACGAAGGGTCGGACTAGCGTTTTCAATGAGCAGTTCTTC.